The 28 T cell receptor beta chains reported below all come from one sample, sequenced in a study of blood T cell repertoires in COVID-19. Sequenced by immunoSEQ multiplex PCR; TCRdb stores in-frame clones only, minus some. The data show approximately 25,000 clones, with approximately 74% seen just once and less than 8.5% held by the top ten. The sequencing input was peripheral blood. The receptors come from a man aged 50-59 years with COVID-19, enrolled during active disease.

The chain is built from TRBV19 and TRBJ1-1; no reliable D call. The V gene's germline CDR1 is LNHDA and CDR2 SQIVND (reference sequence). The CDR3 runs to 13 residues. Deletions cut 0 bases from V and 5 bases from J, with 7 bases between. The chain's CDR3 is CASSIDRGTEAFF. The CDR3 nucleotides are TGTGCCAGTAGTATAGATCGGGGTACTGAAGCTTTCTTT. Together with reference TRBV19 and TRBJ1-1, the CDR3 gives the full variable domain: DGGITQSPKYLFRKEGQNVTLSCEQNLNHDAMYWYRQDPGQGLRLIYYSQIVNDFQKGDIAEGYSVSREKKESFPLTVTSAQKNPTAFYLCASSIDRGTEAFFGQGTRLTVV.

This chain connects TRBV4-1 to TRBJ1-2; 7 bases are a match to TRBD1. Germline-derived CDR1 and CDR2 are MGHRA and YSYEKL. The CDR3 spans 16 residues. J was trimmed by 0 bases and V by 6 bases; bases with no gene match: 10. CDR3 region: CASRDQPGQTNYGYTF. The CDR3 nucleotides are TGCGCCAGCAGAGACCAGCCGGGACAGACTAACTATGGCTACACCTTC.

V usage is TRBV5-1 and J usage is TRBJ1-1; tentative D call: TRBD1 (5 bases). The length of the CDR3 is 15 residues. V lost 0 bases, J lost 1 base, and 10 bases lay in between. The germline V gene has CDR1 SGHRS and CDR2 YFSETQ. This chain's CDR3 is CASSLAWDSNTEAFF. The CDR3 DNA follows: TGCGCCAGCAGCTTGGCGTGGGACTCGAACACTGAAGCTTTCTTT.

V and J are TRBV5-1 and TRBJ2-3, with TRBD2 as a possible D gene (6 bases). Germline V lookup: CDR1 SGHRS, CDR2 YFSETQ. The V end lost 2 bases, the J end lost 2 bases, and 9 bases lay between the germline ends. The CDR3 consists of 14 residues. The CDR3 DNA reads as TGCGCCAGCAGCTTCGGGGGAACCACAGATACGCAGTATTTT. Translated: CASSFGGTTDTQYF.

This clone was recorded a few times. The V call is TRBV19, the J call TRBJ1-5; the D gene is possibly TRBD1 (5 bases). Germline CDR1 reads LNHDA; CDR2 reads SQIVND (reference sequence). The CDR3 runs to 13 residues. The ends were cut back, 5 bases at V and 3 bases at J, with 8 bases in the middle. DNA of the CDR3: TGTGCCAGTAGTGACAGAGTCAATCAGCCCCAGCATTTT. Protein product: CASSDRVNQPQHF.

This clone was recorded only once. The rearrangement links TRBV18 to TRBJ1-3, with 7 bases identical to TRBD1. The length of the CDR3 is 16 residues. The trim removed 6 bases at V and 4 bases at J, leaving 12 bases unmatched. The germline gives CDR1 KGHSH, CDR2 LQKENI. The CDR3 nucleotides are TGTGCCAGCTCCCCAAGGGAAGGGGGCGAAGGAAACACCATATATTTT. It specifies CASSPREGGEGNTIYF. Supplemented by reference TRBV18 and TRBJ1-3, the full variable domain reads NAGVMQNPRHLVRRRGQEARLRCSPMKGHSHVYWYRQLPEEGLKFMVYLQKENIIDESGMPKERFSAEFPKEGPSILRIQQVVRGDSAAYFCASSPREGGEGNTIYFGEGSWLTVV.

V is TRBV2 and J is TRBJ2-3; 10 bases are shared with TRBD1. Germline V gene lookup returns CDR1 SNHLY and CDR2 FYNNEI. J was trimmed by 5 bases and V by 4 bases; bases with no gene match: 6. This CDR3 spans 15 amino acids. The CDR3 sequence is CASSAEGDRGDTQYF. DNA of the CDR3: TGTGCCAGCAGTGCCGAAGGGGACAGGGGAGATACGCAGTATTTT.

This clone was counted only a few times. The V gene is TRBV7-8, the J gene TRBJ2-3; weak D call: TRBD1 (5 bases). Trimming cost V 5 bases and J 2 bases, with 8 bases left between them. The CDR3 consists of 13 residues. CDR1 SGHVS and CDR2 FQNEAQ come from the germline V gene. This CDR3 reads CASSLGPTDTQYF. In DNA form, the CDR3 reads TGTGCCAGCAGCCTGGGGCCCACAGATACGCAGTATTTT.

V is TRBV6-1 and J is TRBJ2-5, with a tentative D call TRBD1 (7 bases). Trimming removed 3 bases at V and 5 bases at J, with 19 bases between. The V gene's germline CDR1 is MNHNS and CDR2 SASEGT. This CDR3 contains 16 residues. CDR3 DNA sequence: TGTGCCAGCAGTGAGGCTCCAGGAGGGGGCGGTGAGACCCAGTACTTC. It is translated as CASSEAPGGGGETQYF.

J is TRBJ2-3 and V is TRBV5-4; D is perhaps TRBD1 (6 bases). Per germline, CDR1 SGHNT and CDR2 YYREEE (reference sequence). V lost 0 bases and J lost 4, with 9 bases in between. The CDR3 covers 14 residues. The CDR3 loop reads CASSLVGAADTQYF. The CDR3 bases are TGTGCCAGCAGCTTGGTGGGGGCGGCAGATACGCAGTATTTT.

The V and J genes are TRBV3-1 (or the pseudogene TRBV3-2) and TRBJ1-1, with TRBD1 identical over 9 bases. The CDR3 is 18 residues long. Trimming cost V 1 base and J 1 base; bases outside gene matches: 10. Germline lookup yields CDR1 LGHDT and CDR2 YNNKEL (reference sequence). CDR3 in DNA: TGTGCCAGCAGCCAAGCTACAGGGGGCATAGGGCGGAACACTGAAGCTTTCTTT. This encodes CASSQATGGIGRNTEAFF.

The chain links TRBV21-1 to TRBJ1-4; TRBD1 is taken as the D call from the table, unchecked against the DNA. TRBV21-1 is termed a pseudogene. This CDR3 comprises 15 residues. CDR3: CASSKVGTENEKLFF. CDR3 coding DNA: TGTGCCAGCAGCAAAGTAGGGACAGAGAATGAAAAACTGTTTTTT.

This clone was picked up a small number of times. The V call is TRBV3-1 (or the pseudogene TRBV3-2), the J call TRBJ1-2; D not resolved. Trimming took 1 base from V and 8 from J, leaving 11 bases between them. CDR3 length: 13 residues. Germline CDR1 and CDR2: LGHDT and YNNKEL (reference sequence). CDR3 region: CASSQARASGYTF. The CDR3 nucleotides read TGTGCCAGCAGCCAAGCGAGGGCGAGCGGCTACACCTTC.

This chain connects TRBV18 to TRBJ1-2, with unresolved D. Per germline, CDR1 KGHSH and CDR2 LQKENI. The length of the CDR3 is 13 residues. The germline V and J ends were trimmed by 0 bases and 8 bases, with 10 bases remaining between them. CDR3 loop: CASSPPTVIGYTF. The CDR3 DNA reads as TGTGCCAGCTCACCACCTACGGTAATAGGCTACACCTTC.

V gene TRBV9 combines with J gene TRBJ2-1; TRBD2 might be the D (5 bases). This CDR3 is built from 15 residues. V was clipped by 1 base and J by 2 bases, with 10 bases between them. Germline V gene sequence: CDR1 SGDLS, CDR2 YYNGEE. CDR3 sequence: CASSVSEAAYNEQFF. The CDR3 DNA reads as TGTGCCAGCAGCGTATCCGAAGCGGCCTACAATGAGCAGTTCTTC.

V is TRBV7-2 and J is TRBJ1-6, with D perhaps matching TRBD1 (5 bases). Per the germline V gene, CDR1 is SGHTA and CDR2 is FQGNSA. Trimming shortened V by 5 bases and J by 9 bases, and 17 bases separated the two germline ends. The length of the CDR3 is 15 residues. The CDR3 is CASSPLGGRGSPLHF. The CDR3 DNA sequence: TGTGCCAGCAGCCCGCTCGGGGGTAGAGGTTCACCCCTCCACTTT.

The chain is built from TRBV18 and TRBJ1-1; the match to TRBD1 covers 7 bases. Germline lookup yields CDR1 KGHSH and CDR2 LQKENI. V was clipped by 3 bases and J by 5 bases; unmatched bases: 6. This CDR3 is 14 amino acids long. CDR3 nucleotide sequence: TGTGCCAGCTCACCCGGACAGGTGGGTACTGAAGCTTTCTTT. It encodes CASSPGQVGTEAFF.

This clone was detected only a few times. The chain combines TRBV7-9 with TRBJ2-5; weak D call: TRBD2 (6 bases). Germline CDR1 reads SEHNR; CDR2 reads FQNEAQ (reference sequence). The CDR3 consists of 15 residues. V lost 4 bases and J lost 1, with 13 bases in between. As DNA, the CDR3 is TGTGCCAGCAGCTCCGGGGTAGCGGTCCAAGAGACCCAGTACTTC. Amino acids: CASSSGVAVQETQYF.

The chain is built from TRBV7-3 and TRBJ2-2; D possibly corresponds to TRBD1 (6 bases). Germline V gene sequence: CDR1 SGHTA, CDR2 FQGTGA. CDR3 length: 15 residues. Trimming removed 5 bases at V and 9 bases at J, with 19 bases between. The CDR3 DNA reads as TGTGCCAGCAGCCGGAGCCAGGGGAATAAGAGGGAGCTGTTTTTT. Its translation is CASSRSQGNKRELFF.

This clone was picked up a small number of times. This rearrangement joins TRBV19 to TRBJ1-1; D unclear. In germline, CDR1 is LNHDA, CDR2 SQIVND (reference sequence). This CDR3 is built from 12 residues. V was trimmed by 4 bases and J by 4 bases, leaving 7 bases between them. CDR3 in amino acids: CASSRLGTEAFF. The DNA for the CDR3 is TGTGCCAGTAGTAGGCTAGGCACTGAAGCTTTCTTT.

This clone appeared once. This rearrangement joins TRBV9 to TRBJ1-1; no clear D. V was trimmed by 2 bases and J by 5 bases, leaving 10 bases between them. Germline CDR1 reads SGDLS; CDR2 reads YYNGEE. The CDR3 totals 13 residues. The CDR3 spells CASSVETGTEAFF. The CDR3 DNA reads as TGTGCCAGCAGCGTGGAAACGGGGACTGAAGCTTTCTTT.

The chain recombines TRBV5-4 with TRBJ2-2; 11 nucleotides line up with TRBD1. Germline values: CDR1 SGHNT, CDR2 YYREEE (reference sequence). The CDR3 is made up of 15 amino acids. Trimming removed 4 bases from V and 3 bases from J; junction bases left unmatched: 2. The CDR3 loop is CASSGQGADTGELFF. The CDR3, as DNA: TGTGCCAGCAGCGGACAGGGGGCCGACACCGGGGAGCTGTTTTTT. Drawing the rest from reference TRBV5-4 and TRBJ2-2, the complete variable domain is ETGVTQSPTHLIKTRGQQVTLRCSSQSGHNTVSWYQQALGQGPQFIFQYYREEENGRGNFPPRFSGLQFPNYSSELNVNALELDDSALYLCASSGQGADTGELFFGEGSRLTVL.

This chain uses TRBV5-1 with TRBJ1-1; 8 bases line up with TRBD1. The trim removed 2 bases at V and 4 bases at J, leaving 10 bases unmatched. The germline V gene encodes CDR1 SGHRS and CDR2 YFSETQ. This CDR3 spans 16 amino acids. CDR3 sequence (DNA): TGCGCCAGCAGCTTATTAAAAGGACAGGGAAGCACTGAAGCTTTCTTT. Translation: CASSLLKGQGSTEAFF.

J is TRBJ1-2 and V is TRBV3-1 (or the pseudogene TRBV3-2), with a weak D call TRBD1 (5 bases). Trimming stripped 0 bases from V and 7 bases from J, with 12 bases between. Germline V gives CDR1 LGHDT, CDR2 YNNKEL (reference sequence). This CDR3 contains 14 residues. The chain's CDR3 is CASSQEVQASGYTF. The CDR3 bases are TGTGCCAGCAGCCAAGAGGTACAGGCTAGTGGCTACACCTTC.

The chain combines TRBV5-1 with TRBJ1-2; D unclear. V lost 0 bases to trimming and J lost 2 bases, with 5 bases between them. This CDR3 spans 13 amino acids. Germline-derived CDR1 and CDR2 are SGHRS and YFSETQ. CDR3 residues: CASSLARNYGYTF. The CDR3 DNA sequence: TGCGCCAGCAGCTTGGCGCGAAACTATGGCTACACCTTC.

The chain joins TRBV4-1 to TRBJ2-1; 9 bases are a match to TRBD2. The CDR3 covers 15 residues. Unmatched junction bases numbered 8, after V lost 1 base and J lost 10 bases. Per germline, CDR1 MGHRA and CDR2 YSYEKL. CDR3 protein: CASSQGARGGTEQFF. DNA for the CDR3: TGCGCCAGCAGCCAAGGTGCGCGGGGGGGTACGGAGCAGTTCTTC.

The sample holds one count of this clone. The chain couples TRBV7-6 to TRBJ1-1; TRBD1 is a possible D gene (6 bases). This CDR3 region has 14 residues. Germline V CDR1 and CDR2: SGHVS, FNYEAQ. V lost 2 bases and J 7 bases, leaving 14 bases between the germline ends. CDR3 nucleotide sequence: TGTGCCAGCAGCTTACAAGCCGCAGGGGATGAAGCTTTCTTT. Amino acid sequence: CASSLQAAGDEAFF.

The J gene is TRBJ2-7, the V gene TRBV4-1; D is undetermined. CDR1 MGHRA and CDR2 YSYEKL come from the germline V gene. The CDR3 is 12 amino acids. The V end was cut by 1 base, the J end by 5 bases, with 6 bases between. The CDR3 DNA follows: TGCGCCAGCAGCCAAGTCGCAGACGAGCAGTACTTC. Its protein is CASSQVADEQYF.